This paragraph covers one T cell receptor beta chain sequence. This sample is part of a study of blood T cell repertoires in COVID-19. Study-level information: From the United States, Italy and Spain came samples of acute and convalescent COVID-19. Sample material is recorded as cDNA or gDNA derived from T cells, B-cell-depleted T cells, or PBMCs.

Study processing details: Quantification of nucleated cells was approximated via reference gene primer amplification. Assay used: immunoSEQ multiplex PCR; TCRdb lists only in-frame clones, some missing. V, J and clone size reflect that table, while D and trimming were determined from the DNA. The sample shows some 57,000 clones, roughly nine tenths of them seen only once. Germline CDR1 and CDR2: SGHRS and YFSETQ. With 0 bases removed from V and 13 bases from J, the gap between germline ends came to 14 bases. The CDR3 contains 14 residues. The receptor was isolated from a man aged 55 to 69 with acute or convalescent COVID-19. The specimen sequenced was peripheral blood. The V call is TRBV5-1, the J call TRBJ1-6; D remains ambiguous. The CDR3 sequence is CASSLDPGSGPLHF. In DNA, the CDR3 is TGCGCCAGCAGCTTGGACCCTGGATCCGGGCCCCTCCACTTT.